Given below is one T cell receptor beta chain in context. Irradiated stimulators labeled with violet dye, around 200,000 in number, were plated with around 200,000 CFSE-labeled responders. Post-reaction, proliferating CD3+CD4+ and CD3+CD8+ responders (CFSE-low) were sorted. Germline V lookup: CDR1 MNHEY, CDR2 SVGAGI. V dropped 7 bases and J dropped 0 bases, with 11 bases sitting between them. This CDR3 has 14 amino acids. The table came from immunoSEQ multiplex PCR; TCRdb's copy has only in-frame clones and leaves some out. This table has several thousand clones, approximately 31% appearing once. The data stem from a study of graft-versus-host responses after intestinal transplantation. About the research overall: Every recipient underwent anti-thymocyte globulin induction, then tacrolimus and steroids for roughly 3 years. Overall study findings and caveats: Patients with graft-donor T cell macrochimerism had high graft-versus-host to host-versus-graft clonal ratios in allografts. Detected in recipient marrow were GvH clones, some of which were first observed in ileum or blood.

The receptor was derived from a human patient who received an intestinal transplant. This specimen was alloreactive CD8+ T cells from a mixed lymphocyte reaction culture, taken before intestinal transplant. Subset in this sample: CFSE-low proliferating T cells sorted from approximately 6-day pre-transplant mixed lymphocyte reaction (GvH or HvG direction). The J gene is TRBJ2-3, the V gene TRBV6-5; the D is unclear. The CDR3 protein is CASTASFSTDTQYF. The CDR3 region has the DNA TGTGCCAGCACCGCTAGTTTTAGCACAGATACGCAGTATTTT.